The 3 T cell receptor beta chains given below trace back to one sample, sequenced in a study of human CD8 memory T cell subsets. TCR beta libraries were made by UMI-labeled 5' RACE. TCRdb re-called the 5' RACE reads; one entry per CDR3 protein, DNA not given. This table holds fewer than 7,500 distinct CDR3 sequences. Sequencing input: CD8+ T cells from PBMCs. The source of these receptors is a human donor in good health.

This chain connects TRBV7-9 to TRBJ2-1; lacking DNA, the TRBD1 call made by TCRdb goes unchecked. There are 13 residues in the CDR3. Germline lookup yields CDR1 SEHNR and CDR2 FQNEAQ (reference sequence). CDR3 sequence reads: CASSPDSSNEQFF.

The chain uses TRBV2 and TRBJ2-1; with no DNA, the TCRdb D assignment of TRBD2 cannot be verified. This CDR3 has 17 residues. Germline V gene lookup returns CDR1 SNHLY and CDR2 FYNNEI. The CDR3 region is CASSGGLAELSYNEQFF.

This sequence joins TRBV24-1 and TRBJ2-1; as DNA is missing, the TRBD2 call by TCRdb cannot be tested. There are 16 residues in the CDR3. Germline CDR1 is KGHDR and CDR2 is SFDVKD. The CDR3: CATSDYGTSGRNEQFF.